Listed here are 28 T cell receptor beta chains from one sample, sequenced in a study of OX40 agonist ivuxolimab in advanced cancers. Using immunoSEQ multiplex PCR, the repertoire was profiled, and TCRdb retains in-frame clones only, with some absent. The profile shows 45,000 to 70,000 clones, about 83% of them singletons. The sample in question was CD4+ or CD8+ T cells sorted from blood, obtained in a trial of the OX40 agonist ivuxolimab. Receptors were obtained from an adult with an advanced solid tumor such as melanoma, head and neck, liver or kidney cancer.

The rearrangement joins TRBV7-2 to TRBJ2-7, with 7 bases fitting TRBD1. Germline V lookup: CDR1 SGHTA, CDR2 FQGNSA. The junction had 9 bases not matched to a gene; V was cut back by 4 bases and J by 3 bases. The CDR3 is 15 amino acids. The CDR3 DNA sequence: TGTGCCAGCAGCTCCCGACAGGGAGCCTTCTACGAGCAGTACTTC. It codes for CASSSRQGAFYEQYF.

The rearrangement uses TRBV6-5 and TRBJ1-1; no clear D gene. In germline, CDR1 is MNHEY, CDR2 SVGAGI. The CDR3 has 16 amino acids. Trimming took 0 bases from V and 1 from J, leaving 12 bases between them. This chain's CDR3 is CASSYSGVRKNTEAFF. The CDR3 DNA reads TGTGCCAGCAGTTACTCCGGGGTTCGGAAGAACACTGAAGCTTTCTTT.

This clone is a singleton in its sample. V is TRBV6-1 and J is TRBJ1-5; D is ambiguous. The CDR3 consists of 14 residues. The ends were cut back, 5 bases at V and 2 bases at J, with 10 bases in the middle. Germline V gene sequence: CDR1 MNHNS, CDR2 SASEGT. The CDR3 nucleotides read TGTGCCAGCAGTTGGACGGGAGGCAATCAGCCCCAGCATTTT. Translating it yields CASSWTGGNQPQHF.

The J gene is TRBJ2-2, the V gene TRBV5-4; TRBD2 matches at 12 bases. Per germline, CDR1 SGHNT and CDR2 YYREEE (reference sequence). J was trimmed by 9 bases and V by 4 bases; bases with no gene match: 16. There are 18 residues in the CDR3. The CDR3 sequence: CASSLQAGASGRARELFF. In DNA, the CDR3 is TGTGCCAGCAGCCTCCAAGCGGGGGCTAGCGGGAGGGCCCGGGAGCTGTTTTTT.

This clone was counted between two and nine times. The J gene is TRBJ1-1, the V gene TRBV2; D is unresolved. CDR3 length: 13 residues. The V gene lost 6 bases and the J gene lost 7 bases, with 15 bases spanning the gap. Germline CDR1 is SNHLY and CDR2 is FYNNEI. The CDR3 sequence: CASSLNRPNEAFF. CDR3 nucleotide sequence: TGTGCCAGCAGCCTTAATAGGCCAAATGAAGCTTTCTTT.

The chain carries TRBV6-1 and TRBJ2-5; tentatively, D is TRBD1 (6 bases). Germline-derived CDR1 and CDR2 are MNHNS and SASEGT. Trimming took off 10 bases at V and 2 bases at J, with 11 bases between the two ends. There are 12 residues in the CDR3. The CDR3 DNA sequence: TGTGCCACGAGGACAGAACAAGAGACCCAGTACTTC. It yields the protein CATRTEQETQYF.

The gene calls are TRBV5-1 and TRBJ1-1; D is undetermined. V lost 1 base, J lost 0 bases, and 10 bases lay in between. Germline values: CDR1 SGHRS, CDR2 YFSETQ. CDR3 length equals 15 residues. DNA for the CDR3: TGCGCCAGCAGCTTGTCCCGGATCATGAACACTGAAGCTTTCTTT. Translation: CASSLSRIMNTEAFF.

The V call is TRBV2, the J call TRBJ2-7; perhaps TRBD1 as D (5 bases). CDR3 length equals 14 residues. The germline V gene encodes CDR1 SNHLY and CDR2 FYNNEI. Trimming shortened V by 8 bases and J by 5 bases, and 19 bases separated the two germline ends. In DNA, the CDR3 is TGTGCCAGCCATCCCAGGGAAAGGGGCCACGAGCAGTACTTC. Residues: CASHPRERGHEQYF.

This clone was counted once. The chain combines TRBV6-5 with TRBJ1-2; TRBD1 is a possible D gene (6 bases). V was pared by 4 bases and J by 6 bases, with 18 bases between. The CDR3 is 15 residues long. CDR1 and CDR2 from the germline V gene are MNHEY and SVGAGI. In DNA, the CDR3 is TGTGCCAGCAGTTTCCGAGGGCAGGGGAGGAATGGCTACACCTTC. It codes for CASSFRGQGRNGYTF.

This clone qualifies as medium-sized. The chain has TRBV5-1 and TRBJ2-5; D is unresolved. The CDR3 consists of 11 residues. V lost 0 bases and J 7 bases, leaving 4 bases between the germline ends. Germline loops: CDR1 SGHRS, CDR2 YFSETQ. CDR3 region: CASSLGVTQYF. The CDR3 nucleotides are TGCGCCAGCAGCTTGGGGGTGACCCAGTACTTC.

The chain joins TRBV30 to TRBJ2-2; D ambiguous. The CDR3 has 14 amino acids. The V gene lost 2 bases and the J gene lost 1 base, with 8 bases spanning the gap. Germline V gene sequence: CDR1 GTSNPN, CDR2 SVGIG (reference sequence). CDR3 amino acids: CAWSRSGNTGELFF. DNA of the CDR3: TGTGCCTGGAGTCGGTCAGGGAACACCGGGGAGCTGTTTTTT.

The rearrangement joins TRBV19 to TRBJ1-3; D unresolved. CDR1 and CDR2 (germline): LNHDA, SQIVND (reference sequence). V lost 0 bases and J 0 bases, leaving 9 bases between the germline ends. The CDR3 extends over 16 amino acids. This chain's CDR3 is CASSIERKSSGNTIYF. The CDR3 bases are TGTGCCAGTAGTATAGAACGGAAGAGCTCTGGAAACACCATATATTTT.

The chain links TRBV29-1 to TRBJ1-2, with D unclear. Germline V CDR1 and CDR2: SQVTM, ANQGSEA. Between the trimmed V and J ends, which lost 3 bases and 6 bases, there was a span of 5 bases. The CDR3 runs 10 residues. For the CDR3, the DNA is TGCAGCGTTGAGCAGGATGGCTACACCTTC. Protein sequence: CSVEQDGYTF.

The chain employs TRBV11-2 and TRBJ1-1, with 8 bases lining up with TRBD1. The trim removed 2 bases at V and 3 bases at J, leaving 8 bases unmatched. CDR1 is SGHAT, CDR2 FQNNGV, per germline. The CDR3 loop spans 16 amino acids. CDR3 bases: TGTGCCAGCAGCTTAAGGTGGGGACAGGTGGACACTGAAGCTTTCTTT. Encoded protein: CASSLRWGQVDTEAFF.

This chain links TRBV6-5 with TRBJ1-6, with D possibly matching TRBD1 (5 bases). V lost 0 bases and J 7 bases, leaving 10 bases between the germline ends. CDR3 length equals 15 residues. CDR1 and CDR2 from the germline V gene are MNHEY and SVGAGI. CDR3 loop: CASSYSGTVNSPLHF. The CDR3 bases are TGTGCCAGCAGTTACTCAGGGACGGTCAATTCACCCCTCCACTTT.

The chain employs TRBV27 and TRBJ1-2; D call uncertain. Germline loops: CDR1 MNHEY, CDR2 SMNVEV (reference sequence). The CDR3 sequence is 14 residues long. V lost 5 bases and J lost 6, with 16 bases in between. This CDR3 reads CASSPRRESNGYTF. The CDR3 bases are TGTGCCAGCAGTCCTAGGAGGGAGAGTAATGGCTACACCTTC.

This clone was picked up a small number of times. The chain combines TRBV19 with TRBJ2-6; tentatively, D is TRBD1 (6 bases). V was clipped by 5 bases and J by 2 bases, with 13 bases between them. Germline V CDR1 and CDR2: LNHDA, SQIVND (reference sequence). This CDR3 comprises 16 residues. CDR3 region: CASSQGQGTGANVLTF. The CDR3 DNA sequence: TGTGCCAGTAGTCAGGGGCAAGGTACTGGGGCCAACGTCCTGACTTTC.

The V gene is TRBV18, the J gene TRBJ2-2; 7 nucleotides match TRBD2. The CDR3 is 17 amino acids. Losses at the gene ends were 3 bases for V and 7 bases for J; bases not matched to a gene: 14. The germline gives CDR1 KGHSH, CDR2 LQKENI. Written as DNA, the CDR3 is TGTGCCAGCTCACCCTCTATGGCGGGAGTCGAGGTCGGGGAGCTGTTTTTT. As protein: CASSPSMAGVEVGELFF.

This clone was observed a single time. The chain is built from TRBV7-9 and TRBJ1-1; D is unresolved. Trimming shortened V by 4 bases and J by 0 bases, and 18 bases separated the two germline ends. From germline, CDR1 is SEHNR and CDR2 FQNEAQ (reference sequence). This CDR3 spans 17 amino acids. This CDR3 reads CASSSPAHDSVNTEAFF. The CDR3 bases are TGTGCCAGCAGCTCACCCGCCCACGATAGTGTGAACACTGAAGCTTTCTTT.

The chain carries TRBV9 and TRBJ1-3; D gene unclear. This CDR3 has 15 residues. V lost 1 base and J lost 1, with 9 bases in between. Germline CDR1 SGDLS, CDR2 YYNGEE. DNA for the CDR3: TGTGCCAGCAGCGTAACCCTTGGATCTGGAAACACCATATATTTT. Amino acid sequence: CASSVTLGSGNTIYF.

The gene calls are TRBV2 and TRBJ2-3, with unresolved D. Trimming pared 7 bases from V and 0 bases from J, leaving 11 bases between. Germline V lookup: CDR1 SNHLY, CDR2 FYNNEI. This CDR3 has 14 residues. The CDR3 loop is CASKEVVSTDTQYF. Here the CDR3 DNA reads TGTGCCAGCAAGGAAGTCGTTAGCACAGATACGCAGTATTTT.

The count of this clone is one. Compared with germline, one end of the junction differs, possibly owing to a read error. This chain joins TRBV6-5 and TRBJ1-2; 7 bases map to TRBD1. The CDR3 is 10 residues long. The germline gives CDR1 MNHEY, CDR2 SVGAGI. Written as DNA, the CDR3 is TGTGCCAGCAATAAGGGGGCGGTTGCCTTC. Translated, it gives CASNKGAVAF.

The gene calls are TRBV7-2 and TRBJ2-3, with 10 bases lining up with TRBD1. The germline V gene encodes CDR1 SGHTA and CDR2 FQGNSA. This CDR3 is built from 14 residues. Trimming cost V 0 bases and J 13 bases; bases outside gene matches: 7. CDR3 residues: CASSLALDRGREYF. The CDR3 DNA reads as TGTGCCAGCAGCTTAGCGCTAGACAGGGGGCGAGAGTATTTT.

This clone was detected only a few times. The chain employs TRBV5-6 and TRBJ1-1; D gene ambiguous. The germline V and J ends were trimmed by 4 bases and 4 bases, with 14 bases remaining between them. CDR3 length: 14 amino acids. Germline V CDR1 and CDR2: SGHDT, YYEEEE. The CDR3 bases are TGTGCCAGCAGCGCCCCAGGTAGGTCCACTGAAGCTTTCTTT. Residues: CASSAPGRSTEAFF.

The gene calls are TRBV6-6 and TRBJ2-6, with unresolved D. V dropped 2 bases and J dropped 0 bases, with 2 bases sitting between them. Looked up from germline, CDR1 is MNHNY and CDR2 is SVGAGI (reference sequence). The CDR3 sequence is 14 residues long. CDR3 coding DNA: TGTGCCAGCAGTTACAGCTCTGGGGCCAACGTCCTGACTTTC. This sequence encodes CASSYSSGANVLTF.

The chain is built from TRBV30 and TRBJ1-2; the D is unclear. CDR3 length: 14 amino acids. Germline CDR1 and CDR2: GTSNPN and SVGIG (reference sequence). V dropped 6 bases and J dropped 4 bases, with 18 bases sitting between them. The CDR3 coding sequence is TGTGCCTGTCTCGGGGTGGAAGGCCTCTATGGCTACACCTTC. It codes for CACLGVEGLYGYTF.

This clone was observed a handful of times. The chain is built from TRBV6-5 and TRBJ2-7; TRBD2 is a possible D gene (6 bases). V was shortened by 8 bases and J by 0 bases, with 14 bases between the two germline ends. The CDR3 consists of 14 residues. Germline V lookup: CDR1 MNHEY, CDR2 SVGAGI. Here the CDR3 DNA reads TGTGCCAGCTGGGGGACTGTCTACTCCTACGAGCAGTACTTC. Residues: CASWGTVYSYEQYF.

DNA for the CDR3: TGTGCCAGTAGTATAGAAGGGGGGCGCGGGGAGCTGTTTTTT. It specifies CASSIEGGRGELFF. The chain employs TRBV19 and TRBJ2-2; possibly TRBD1 or TRBD2 for D (6 bases each). This CDR3 contains 14 residues. V was trimmed by 0 bases and J by 7 bases, leaving 9 bases between them. Germline V CDR1 and CDR2: LNHDA, SQIVND (reference sequence).